These 20 T cell receptor beta chains were sequenced from one sample in a study of siplizumab effects on memory and regulatory T cells (dated 2019 in TCRdb). The library relied on the immunoSEQ multiplex PCR assay. TCRdb carries this immuneACCESS record with in-frame sequences only. Its versions omit some clonotypes, under half of them owing to an unresolved V gene in the studies checked, with the rest unexplained. In all, the sample holds roughly 50,000 clones, and approximately 84% of those were seen once. Around 0.3% of the sample comes from the top ten. The sequencing input was naive CD8+ T cells sorted from blood. The label giving this sample's cell subset or site can be read as: unstimulated naive T cells. These receptors all come from a human donor in good health.

The chain's CDR3 is CASSPRGALLTGANVLTF. The CDR3 nucleotides are TGTGCCAGCAGCCCCAGGGGAGCGCTGCTTACTGGGGCCAACGTCCTGACTTTC. The chain is built from TRBV6-4 and TRBJ2-6; perhaps TRBD1 as D (6 bases). Germline V gene data show CDR1 as MRHNA and CDR2 as SNTAGT. V lost 6 bases and J lost 2, with 20 bases in between. The CDR3 runs 18 residues.

The chain uses TRBV5-1 and TRBJ2-5; 12 bases align to TRBD2. The germline CDR1 and CDR2 sequences are SGHRS and YFSETQ. The length of the CDR3 is 16 residues. The ends lost 4 bases at V and 2 bases at J; junction bases unmatched: 6. The CDR3 reads CASSLGLAGLQETQYF. The CDR3 DNA is TGCGCCAGCAGCCTGGGACTAGCGGGCTTACAAGAGACCCAGTACTTC.

The rearrangement joins TRBV27 to TRBJ2-2; D is ambiguous. Per the germline V gene, CDR1 is MNHEY and CDR2 is SMNVEV (reference sequence). Trimming removed 6 bases at V and 7 bases at J, with 9 bases between. This CDR3 comprises 12 residues. CDR3 sequence reads: CASRAESGELFF. Here the CDR3 DNA reads TGTGCCAGCAGAGCCGAGAGCGGGGAGCTGTTTTTT.

This rearrangement joins TRBV9 to TRBJ2-1; D ambiguous. The CDR3 is made up of 16 amino acids. Trimming pared 0 bases from V and 4 bases from J, leaving 14 bases between. The germline CDR1 and CDR2 sequences are SGDLS and YYNGEE. The chain's CDR3 is CASSVASSPRYNEQFF. For the CDR3, the DNA is TGTGCCAGCAGCGTAGCTTCTAGTCCGAGATACAATGAGCAGTTCTTC.

The rearrangement joins TRBV5-1 to TRBJ2-1, with 7 bases fitting TRBD1. The CDR3 covers 12 residues. V shed 6 bases, J shed 6 bases, and the junction held 3 bases outside the gene matches. CDR1 and CDR2 from the germline V gene are SGHRS and YFSETQ. The CDR3 sequence: CASTGGSNEQFF. The DNA for the CDR3 is TGCGCCAGCACAGGGGGTAGCAATGAGCAGTTCTTC.

V is TRBV19 and J is TRBJ2-1; 10 bases map to TRBD1. The ends lost 5 bases at V and 8 bases at J; junction bases unmatched: 6. From germline, CDR1 is LNHDA and CDR2 SQIVND (reference sequence). This CDR3 comprises 14 residues. CDR3 sequence reads: CASSFRQGADEQFF. The DNA for the CDR3 is TGTGCCAGTAGTTTCCGACAGGGGGCGGATGAGCAGTTCTTC.

The chain couples TRBV6-5 to TRBJ1-5; no clear D gene. The CDR3 contains 15 residues. The V gene lost 8 bases and the J gene lost 0 bases, with 14 bases spanning the gap. The germline CDR1 and CDR2 sequences are MNHEY and SVGAGI. The CDR3 loop is CASQLGVYSNQPQHF. CDR3 coding DNA: TGTGCCAGCCAACTCGGAGTGTATAGCAATCAGCCCCAGCATTTT.

A single count supports this clone. The junction shows a germline mismatch at one end, possibly a read error. The chain employs TRBV4-2 and TRBJ2-1, with 7 bases that match TRBD2. Germline-derived CDR1 and CDR2 are LGHNA and YNFKEQ. The CDR3 sequence is 18 residues long. The CDR3 sequence is CASSEDGGGSHSYNEQFF. In DNA, the CDR3 is TGTGCCAGCAGCGAAGATGGCGGGGGTTCTCACTCCTACAATGAGCAGTTCTTC.

The chain joins TRBV6-5 to TRBJ1-2, with D unclear. This CDR3 is built from 11 residues. CDR1 is MNHEY, CDR2 SVGAGI, per germline. The V and J ends lost 5 bases and 6 bases respectively, with 7 bases between them. The CDR3 DNA reads TGTGCCAGCAGTCCCGGTGATGGCTACACCTTC. It is translated as CASSPGDGYTF.

The J gene is TRBJ2-7, the V gene TRBV9; the match to TRBD2 covers 15 bases. Germline CDR1 and CDR2: SGDLS and YYNGEE. This CDR3 has 14 residues. Trimming at V came to 0 bases and at J to 11 bases, leaving 3 bases not matched to a gene. The CDR3, as DNA: TGTGCCAGCAGCGTAGATGGACTAGCGGGAGGGGAGTACTTC. As protein: CASSVDGLAGGEYF.

This chain uses TRBV7-8 with TRBJ2-5; 10 nucleotides line up with TRBD2. Germline V lookup: CDR1 SGHVS, CDR2 FQNEAQ. V lost 5 bases and J lost 2; bases outside the gene matches: 2. The CDR3 runs to 14 residues. CDR3 residues: CASSILAGQETQYF. CDR3 nucleotides: TGTGCCAGCAGCATACTAGCGGGGCAAGAGACCCAGTACTTC.

A single count supports this clone. The CDR3 region is CAINLRLNTEAFF. CDR3 DNA: TGTGCCATCAATCTCCGGTTGAACACTGAAGCTTTCTTT. The rearrangement joins TRBV10-3 to TRBJ1-1; D not resolved. Trimming removed 7 bases from V and 0 bases from J, with 9 bases in between. The germline gives CDR1 ENHRY, CDR2 SYGVKD. CDR3 length: 13 amino acids.

The chain is built from TRBV27 and TRBJ1-1, with TRBD1 matching over 7 bases. Germline V CDR1 and CDR2: MNHEY, SMNVEV (reference sequence). With V trimmed by 4 bases and J by 6 bases, 11 bases remained unmatched. The CDR3 covers 15 residues. CDR3 loop: CASSSLQGSYAEAFF. CDR3 bases: TGTGCCAGCAGTTCCCTACAGGGGTCCTATGCTGAAGCTTTCTTT.

The rearrangement uses TRBV7-9 and TRBJ1-1, with D uncertain. Germline V gene sequence: CDR1 SEHNR, CDR2 FQNEAQ (reference sequence). This CDR3 has 12 residues. V shed 5 bases and J shed 4 bases, with 8 bases lying between them. Here the CDR3 DNA reads TGTGCCAGCAGCCCAGCGGGCACTGAAGCTTTCTTT. Its protein product is CASSPAGTEAFF.

This chain joins TRBV7-9 and TRBJ2-3, with D tentatively TRBD2 (7 bases). Trimming cost V 5 bases and J 2 bases, with 20 bases left between them. Germline V CDR1 and CDR2: SEHNR, FQNEAQ (reference sequence). This CDR3 has 17 amino acids. CDR3 sequence reads: CASSIVRGGILTDTQYF. In DNA form, the CDR3 reads TGTGCCAGCAGCATCGTGAGGGGGGGCATTCTCACAGATACGCAGTATTTT. The full variable domain, rest sourced from reference TRBV7-9 and TRBJ2-3, is DTGVSQNPRHKITKRGQNVTFRCDPISEHNRLYWYRQTLGQGPEFLTYFQNEAQLEKSRLLSDRFSAERPKGSFSTLEIQRTEQGDSAMYLCASSIVRGGILTDTQYFGPGTRLTVL.

V gene TRBV7-6 combines with J gene TRBJ2-1; TRBD2 agrees at 9 bases. Germline trimming cut 1 base from V and 5 bases from J; bases unmatched to any gene: 6. This CDR3 is built from 16 residues. CDR1 and CDR2 from the germline V gene are SGHVS and FNYEAQ. The CDR3 region is CASSLGGGRVHNEQFF. The CDR3 nucleotides read TGTGCCAGCAGCTTAGGTGGCGGGAGGGTACACAATGAGCAGTTCTTC. The complete variable domain, with remaining parts taken from reference TRBV7-6 and TRBJ2-1, reads GAGVSQSPRYKVTKRGQDVALRCDPISGHVSLYWYRQALGQGPEFLTYFNYEAQQDKSGLPNDRFSAERPEGSISTLTIQRTEQRDSAMYRCASSLGGGRVHNEQFFGPGTRLTVL.

The CDR3 DNA is TGTGCCAGCAGTCCCGGGACAGGGGGCGAGCAGTACTTC. It yields the protein CASSPGTGGEQYF. The V call is TRBV7-8, the J call TRBJ2-7, with 11 bases fitting TRBD1. With 6 bases clipped from V and 6 bases from J, the junction kept 4 bases outside the gene matches. This CDR3 is built from 13 residues. Per the germline V gene, CDR1 is SGHVS and CDR2 is FQNEAQ.

Notes on this clone: Germline is not matched at one junction end, which may reflect a read error. The chain combines TRBV14 with TRBJ2-7; D may be TRBD1 (5 bases). CDR1 and CDR2 from the germline V gene are SGHDN and FVKESK. The CDR3 covers 13 residues. CDR3 DNA: TGTGCCAGCAGCGAAGACAGATACTACGAGCAGTACTTC. Protein: CASSEDRYYEQYF.

The chain combines TRBV7-9 with TRBJ2-5, with D possibly matching TRBD2 (5 bases). Germline loops: CDR1 SEHNR, CDR2 FQNEAQ (reference sequence). There are 14 residues in the CDR3. The V end lost 3 bases, the J end lost 5 bases, and 13 bases lay between the germline ends. CDR3 in DNA: TGTGCCAGCAGCTTTGCGAGGGTAACTGAGACCCAGTACTTC. This encodes CASSFARVTETQYF.

This clone was observed a single time. This chain connects TRBV5-8 to TRBJ1-1, with a weak D call TRBD1 (6 bases). Germline CDR1 and CDR2: SGHTS and YDEGEE. The CDR3 length is 16 residues. V was shortened by 3 bases and J by 1 base, with 16 bases between the two germline ends. CDR3 nucleotide sequence: TGTGCCAGCAGCTCGGAACCGGGACACTGGAACACTGAAGCTTTCTTT. It translates to CASSSEPGHWNTEAFF.